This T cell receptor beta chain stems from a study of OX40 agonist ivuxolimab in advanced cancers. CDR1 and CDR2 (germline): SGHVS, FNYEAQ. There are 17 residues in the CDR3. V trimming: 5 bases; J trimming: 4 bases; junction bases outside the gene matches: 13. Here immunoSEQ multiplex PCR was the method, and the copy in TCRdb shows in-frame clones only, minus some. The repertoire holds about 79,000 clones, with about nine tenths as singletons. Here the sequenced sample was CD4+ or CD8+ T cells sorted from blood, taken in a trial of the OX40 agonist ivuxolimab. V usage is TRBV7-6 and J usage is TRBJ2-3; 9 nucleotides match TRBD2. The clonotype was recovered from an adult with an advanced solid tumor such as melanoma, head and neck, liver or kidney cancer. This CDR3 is CASSRIPSGGISDTQYF. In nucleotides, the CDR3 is TGTGCCAGCAGCAGAATACCAAGCGGGGGGATTTCAGATACGCAGTATTTT.